These 25 T cell receptor beta chains share one sample of origin, sequenced in a study of T-cell reconstitution after alpha-beta-depleted transplantation in children. Preparation of the TCRbeta library used unique molecular identifiers. One entry per CDR3 protein, called by TCRdb with MiXCR from the PCR reads. The sample includes some 640,000 distinct CDR3 sequences, 16% seen only once; the top ten take 1.1%. The starting material was PBMCs from the stem cell graft donor, obtained from the stem cell graft. These receptors all come from a human donor who donated a stem cell graft to a child with acute myeloid leukemia.

This clonotype was found many times. V and J are TRBV11-2 and TRBJ2-1; D gene unclear. CDR3 size: 12 residues. CDR1 is SGHAT and CDR2 is FQNNGV in the germline V gene. The V gene lost 5 bases and the J gene lost 8 bases, with 10 bases spanning the gap. The CDR3 sequence is CASSPRVDEQFF. The CDR3 DNA follows: TGTGCCAGCAGCCCCCGGGTGGATGAGCAGTTCTTC.

In its sample, this clonotype was seen many times. The chain combines TRBV10-2 with TRBJ2-7; perhaps TRBD1 as D (6 bases). The CDR3 has 13 residues. Germline loops: CDR1 WSHSY, CDR2 SAAADI. Deletions cut 4 bases from V and 3 bases from J, with 10 bases between. CDR3 amino acids: CASSGNRDYEQYV. The CDR3 region has the DNA TGCGCCAGCAGTGGGAACAGGGACTACGAGCAGTACGTC.

The CDR3 is CASSPLTGLGETQYF. DNA of the CDR3: TGTGCCAGCAGCCCACTAACGGGACTGGGGGAGACCCAGTACTTC. V gene TRBV7-9 combines with J gene TRBJ2-5; D is perhaps TRBD2 (6 bases). The CDR3 loop spans 15 amino acids. CDR1 and CDR2 from the germline V gene are SEHNR and FQNEAQ (reference sequence). V was trimmed by 5 bases and J by 5 bases, leaving 18 bases between them.

The genes are TRBV25-1 and TRBJ1-1; perhaps TRBD1 as D (5 bases). CDR1 MGHDK and CDR2 SYGVNS come from the germline V gene. The CDR3 totals 13 residues. V was trimmed by 0 bases and J by 11 bases, leaving 13 bases between them. The CDR3 region is CASSEYGTAKAFF. CDR3 in DNA: TGTGCCAGCAGTGAATACGGGACCGCCAAGGCTTTCTTT.

This clonotype appeared many times. V usage is TRBV29-1 and J usage is TRBJ2-5; TRBD1 agrees at 11 bases. The trim removed 6 bases at V and 1 base at J, leaving 10 bases unmatched. Germline CDR1 and CDR2: SQVTM and ANQGSEA. This CDR3 has 16 residues. CDR3 amino acids: CSVARGQGVLQETQYF. The CDR3 DNA follows: TGCAGCGTCGCAAGGGGACAGGGGGTCCTCCAAGAGACCCAGTACTTC.

This chain joins TRBV12-3 or TRBV12-4 and TRBJ2-2, with 7 bases fitting TRBD1. The V segment lost 7 bases and the J segment 1 base; nucleotides outside the gene matches: 6. CDR3 size: 15 residues. CDR3: CASTTGTVNTGELFF. Written as DNA, the CDR3 is TGTGCCAGCACCACCGGGACAGTGAACACCGGGGAGCTGTTTTTT.

Ten or more counts support this clonotype. V usage is TRBV29-1 and J usage is TRBJ2-7; 7 bases match TRBD1. V dropped 5 bases and J dropped 0; count of bases not matched to a gene: 13. Germline V gene sequence: CDR1 SQVTM, CDR2 ANQGSEA. The CDR3 has 16 residues. CDR3 nucleotides: TGCAGCGTTAAGCTTCCACTCGGGACAGACTCCTACGAGCAGTACTTC. Amino acid sequence: CSVKLPLGTDSYEQYF.

The rearrangement links TRBV15 to TRBJ2-5; D might be TRBD1 (6 bases). The ends were cut back, 1 base at V and 4 bases at J, with 10 bases in the middle. Germline-derived CDR1 and CDR2 are LNHNV and YYDKDF (reference sequence). The CDR3 contains 14 residues. The CDR3 DNA follows: TGTGCCACCAGCAGAGGAGGGACATCAGAGACCCAGTACTTC. Its protein is CATSRGGTSETQYF.

DNA for the CDR3: TGTGCCAGCAGTTTGAAGGGGGCGGATCAGCCCCAGCATTTT. It encodes CASSLKGADQPQHF. The genes are TRBV12-3 or TRBV12-4 and TRBJ1-5; TRBD1 aligns across 7 bases. The CDR3 totals 14 residues. Trimming at V came to 3 bases and at J to 5 bases, leaving 4 bases not matched to a gene.

V is TRBV20-1 and J is TRBJ1-4; D is possibly TRBD1 (5 bases). The V end was cut by 6 bases, the J end by 5 bases, with 25 bases between. Germline values: CDR1 DFQATT, CDR2 SNEGSKA (reference sequence). The CDR3 sequence is 17 residues long. CDR3: CSATPGSGMVGNEKLFF. The CDR3 DNA is TGCAGTGCCACCCCTGGGTCAGGGATGGTGGGAAATGAAAAACTGTTTTTT.

The rearrangement links TRBV7-2 to TRBJ1-3, with a tentative D call TRBD1 (6 bases). V lost 5 bases, J lost 4 bases, and 15 bases lay in between. The V gene's germline CDR1 is SGHTA and CDR2 FQGNSA. The CDR3 is 15 amino acids. The CDR3 nucleotides are TGTGCCAGCAGCCAACCATGGACAGACGGAAACACCATATATTTT. Encoded protein: CASSQPWTDGNTIYF. Drawing the rest from reference TRBV7-2 and TRBJ1-3, the complete variable domain is GAGVSQSPSNKVTEKGKDVELRCDPISGHTALYWYRQSLGQGLEFLIYFQGNSAPDKSGLPSDRFSAERTGGSVSTLTIQRTQQEDSAVYLCASSQPWTDGNTIYFGEGSWLTVV.

This clonotype was observed at least ten times. The V gene is TRBV5-6, the J gene TRBJ2-1; 10 bases are shared with TRBD2. The length of the CDR3 is 16 residues. The junction had 9 bases not matched to a gene; V was cut back by 0 bases and J by 9 bases. The germline CDR1 and CDR2 sequences are SGHDT and YYEEEE. In DNA form, the CDR3 reads TGTGCCAGCAGCTTGGGGCTAGCGGGGGTGTCGGTTGAGCAGTTCTTC. As protein: CASSLGLAGVSVEQFF.

This chain joins TRBV24-1 and TRBJ2-3; 8 nucleotides match TRBD2. V shed 4 bases and J 0 bases; nucleotides not matched to a gene: 8. This CDR3 region has 17 residues. The V gene's germline CDR1 is KGHDR and CDR2 SFDVKD. The CDR3 here is CATSDRTGGLSTDTQYF. CDR3 nucleotide sequence: TGTGCCACCAGTGACCGGACGGGGGGGCTAAGCACAGATACGCAGTATTTT.

The genes are TRBV12-3 or TRBV12-4 and TRBJ2-6, with D unclear. The ends were cut back, 2 bases at V and 8 bases at J, with 7 bases in the middle. This CDR3 is 13 amino acids long. The CDR3 loop is CASSLRVPNVLTF. The CDR3 DNA is TGTGCCAGCAGTTTACGGGTTCCCAACGTCCTGACTTTC.

There are many counts of this clonotype. In DNA form, the CDR3 reads TGTGCCAGCAGTTCCTGGAGCTCCTATAATTCACCCCTCCACTTT. Translating gives CASSSWSSYNSPLHF. This sequence joins TRBV6-5 and TRBJ1-6; D gene unclear. The CDR3 covers 15 residues. Trimming removed 4 bases at V and 0 bases at J, with 7 bases between. In germline, CDR1 is MNHEY, CDR2 SVGAGI.

This clonotype was recorded many times. The CDR3 region has the DNA TGCAGTGCTAGAGATCGACTTCAACTCTACGAGCAGTACTTC. As protein: CSARDRLQLYEQYF. This chain uses TRBV20-1 with TRBJ2-7; no clear D. The CDR3 is made up of 14 amino acids. V shed 0 bases and J shed 3 bases, with 12 bases lying between them. Germline V gene data show CDR1 as DFQATT and CDR2 as SNEGSKA (reference sequence).

This clonotype occurred many times. The chain has TRBV20-1 and TRBJ2-4; 14 bases are a match to TRBD2. Trimming took 5 bases from V and 0 from J; bases not matched to a gene: 3. Germline V lookup: CDR1 DFQATT, CDR2 SNEGSKA (reference sequence). The CDR3 has 16 residues. Written as DNA, the CDR3 is TGCAGTGCTGGGACTAGCGGGGGCCTAGCCAAAAACATTCAGTACTTC. Residues: CSAGTSGGLAKNIQYF.

This clonotype was detected ten times or more. This sequence joins TRBV4-2 and TRBJ2-7; D is ambiguous. CDR3 size: 14 residues. Germline V gene lookup returns CDR1 LGHNA and CDR2 YNFKEQ. V was cut by 3 bases and J by 0 bases, with 9 bases left in between. The CDR3 bases are TGTGCCAGCAGCCAGTCTCTTAGCTCCTACGAGCAGTACGTC. The encoded protein is CASSQSLSSYEQYV.

This clonotype showed up many times. The CDR3, as DNA: TGTGCCAGCAGCTACAGTTCCTCAAACTATGGCTACACCTTC. It is translated as CASSYSSSNYGYTF. The chain uses TRBV12-3 or TRBV12-4 and TRBJ1-2; D unresolved. The ends were cut back, 6 bases at V and 2 bases at J, with 13 bases in the middle. The CDR3 is made up of 14 amino acids.

At least ten counts were recorded for this clonotype. The chain carries TRBV12-3 or TRBV12-4 and TRBJ2-2; a possible D gene is TRBD2 (6 bases). Trimming took 8 bases from V and 6 from J, leaving 7 bases between them. The CDR3 is made up of 11 amino acids. The CDR3 reads CASWEAGELFF. The DNA of the CDR3 is TGTGCCAGCTGGGAGGCCGGGGAGCTGTTTTTT.

J is TRBJ1-5 and V is TRBV20-1; D is unclear. Germline V gene data show CDR1 as DFQATT and CDR2 as SNEGSKA (reference sequence). V shed 2 bases and J shed 3 bases, with 8 bases lying between them. The CDR3 has 13 residues. DNA for the CDR3: TGCAGTGCTAGATCGGGCGCCAATCAGCCCCAGCATTTT. As protein: CSARSGANQPQHF.

DNA for the CDR3: TGTGCCATCAGTGAGTCGATAATTAGCGGGGGCCCAGATACGCAGTATTTT. Protein product: CAISESIISGGPDTQYF. V usage is TRBV10-3 and J usage is TRBJ2-3; 9 bases are a match to TRBD2. V trimming: 0 bases; J trimming: 4 bases; junction bases outside the gene matches: 8. This CDR3 is 17 amino acids long. The germline gives CDR1 ENHRY, CDR2 SYGVKD.

This clonotype was counted only a few times. The V gene is TRBV20-1, the J gene TRBJ1-5; 8 nucleotides align to TRBD1. CDR3 length: 13 residues. Per the germline V gene, CDR1 is DFQATT and CDR2 is SNEGSKA (reference sequence). The ends lost 5 bases at V and 7 bases at J; junction bases unmatched: 7. The CDR3 DNA sequence: TGCAGTGCTGGACAGGGAGAAAACCAGCCCCAGCATTTT. Its translation is CSAGQGENQPQHF.

This clonotype was counted many times. This chain links TRBV20-1 with TRBJ1-6; D is uncertain. The V gene's germline CDR1 is DFQATT and CDR2 SNEGSKA (reference sequence). The V end lost 3 bases, the J end lost 11 bases, and 8 bases lay between the germline ends. The CDR3 contains 11 residues. In DNA, the CDR3 is TGCAGTGCTAGCCAGCATACACCCCTCCACTTT. Amino acid sequence: CSASQHTPLHF.

There are many counts of this clonotype. The CDR3 sequence: CSAPGTNTDTQYF. The CDR3 coding sequence is TGCAGTGCTCCCGGGACAAACACAGATACGCAGTATTTT. V is TRBV20-1 and J is TRBJ2-3; a possible D gene is TRBD1 (6 bases). The germline V gene encodes CDR1 DFQATT and CDR2 SNEGSKA (reference sequence). The length of the CDR3 is 13 residues. Trimming removed 5 bases from V and 2 bases from J, with 11 bases in between.